The rows below give T cell receptor beta chains drawn from one sample of a study of molecular identifiers for immune sequencing clone quantification. Using its own MiXCR run on the PCR reads, TCRdb lists one record per CDR3 protein. Of 400,000 to 600,000 distinct CDR3 sequences in the sample, 25% were seen once. The specimen sequenced was naive CD8+ T cells from blood, with Jurkat cell RNA spiked in. All receptors derive from a human donor in good health. Some libraries in this study had Jurkat cell RNA spiked in. CDR3s include the opening cysteine and the closing phenylalanine or tryptophan. The D gene is left open where the match is weak. Size tells how often a clone was seen (once, few, many) or the class of an expanded clone, and some rows leave it out.

CDR3,DNA,J,size,V,D
CASSLGGSGSEAFF,TGTGCCAGCAGTCTGGGGGGGTCCGGGTCTGAAGCTTTCTTT,TRBJ1-1,few,TRBV7-9,.
CASSLGTAYQETQYF,TGTGCCAGCAGCCTTGGGACGGCGTACCAAGAGACCCAGTACTTC,TRBJ2-5,few,TRBV2,.
CASRPMTTDTGELFF,TGTGCCAGCAGACCCATGACTACAGACACCGGGGAGCTGTTTTTT,TRBJ2-2,few,TRBV6-6,.
CASSQKSRLAGGYADTQYF,TGTGCCAGCAGCCAAAAGTCCCGGCTAGCGGGAGGATACGCAGATACGCAGTATTTT,TRBJ2-3,few,TRBV3-1,TRBD2
CSARDLLAGGYEQYF,TGCAGTGCTAGAGACTTACTAGCGGGAGGGTACGAGCAGTACTTC,TRBJ2-7,many,TRBV20-1,TRBD2
CSASPTRYPMGTEAFF,TGCAGTGCTAGCCCGACGAGGTACCCGATGGGGACTGAAGCTTTCTTT,TRBJ1-1,.,TRBV20-1,.
CASSFVEAFF,TGTGCCAGCAGCTTCGTCGAAGCTTTCTTT,TRBJ1-1,many,TRBV7-9,.
CAWYPGGGETQYF,TGTGCCTGGTATCCAGGGGGCGGTGAGACCCAGTACTTC,TRBJ2-5,many,TRBV30,TRBD1
CASSLAQGSYNEQFF,TGTGCCAGCAGCTTGGCTCAGGGGAGCTACAATGAGCAGTTCTTC,TRBJ2-1,few,TRBV5-8,.
CASSSSGGARDTQYF,TGTGCCAGCAGCTCTAGCGGGGGGGCCAGAGATACGCAGTATTTT,TRBJ2-3,.,TRBV6-2/TRBV6-3,TRBD2
CASSSQGEGYGYTF,TGTGCCAGCAGCTCCCAGGGGGAGGGCTATGGCTACACCTTC,TRBJ1-2,.,TRBV7-9,TRBD1
CASSTPTSGFQETQYF,TGTGCCAGCAGCACACCGACTAGCGGGTTCCAAGAGACCCAGTACTTC,TRBJ2-5,few,TRBV28,TRBD2
CASSLSGSETQYF,TGTGCCAGCAGCCTTAGCGGGAGTGAGACCCAGTACTTC,TRBJ2-5,few,TRBV6-6,TRBD2
CASSELAGGSYNEQFF,TGTGCCAGCAGTGAGTTAGCGGGGGGGTCCTACAATGAGCAGTTCTTC,TRBJ2-1,.,TRBV2,TRBD2
CASNGLAGGHSYEQYF,TGTGCCAGCAACGGACTAGCGGGAGGGCACTCCTACGAGCAGTACTTC,TRBJ2-7,.,TRBV2,TRBD2
CASSYTGGTGELFF,TGTGCCAGCAGTTACACAGGGGGCACCGGGGAGCTGTTTTTT,TRBJ2-2,few,TRBV12-3/TRBV12-4,TRBD1
CASSYSGSPYNEQFF,TGTGCCAGCAGTTACAGCGGGAGTCCCTACAATGAGCAGTTCTTC,TRBJ2-1,.,TRBV6-5,TRBD2
CAWDPLGLKTQYF,TGTGCCTGGGACCCACTGGGGCTAAAGACCCAGTACTTC,TRBJ2-5,.,TRBV30,.
CASSSPPRGHNYGYTF,TGTGCCAGCAGCTCACCCCCGCGAGGTCATAACTATGGCTACACCTTC,TRBJ1-2,few,TRBV7-2,.
CASSQPYFTDTQYF,TGTGCCAGCAGCCAACCTTATTTCACAGATACGCAGTATTTT,TRBJ2-3,many,TRBV6-2/TRBV6-3,.
CASSLTARWSGRTNTGELFF,TGTGCCAGCAGTTTGACAGCCCGGTGGTCAGGCCGAACGAACACCGGGGAGCTGTTTTTT,TRBJ2-2,.,TRBV28,.
CSVVPLDRTYNEQFF,TGCAGCGTTGTCCCCTTGGACAGAACCTACAATGAGCAGTTCTTC,TRBJ2-1,.,TRBV29-1,.
CASSTLATGESTDTQYF,TGTGCCAGCAGCACCCTTGCGACAGGGGAAAGCACAGATACGCAGTATTTT,TRBJ2-3,few,TRBV13,TRBD1
CASRGLQETQYF,TGTGCCAGCAGGGGACTACAAGAGACCCAGTACTTC,TRBJ2-5,many,TRBV7-9,TRBD2
CSGDREEAFF,TGCAGCGGGGACAGGGAGGAAGCTTTCTTT,TRBJ1-1,many,TRBV29-1,TRBD1
CASSIPLSGSSYNEQFF,TGTGCCAGCAGTATCCCCTTGAGCGGGAGCTCCTACAATGAGCAGTTCTTC,TRBJ2-1,many,TRBV7-2,TRBD2
CASSLRTEGTFLYGANVLTF,TGTGCCAGCAGTTTGAGGACCGAAGGGACTTTCCTCTATGGGGCCAACGTCCTGACTTTC,TRBJ2-6,many,TRBV28,.
CASSPGLAGGGDTQYF,TGCGCCAGCAGCCCTGGACTAGCGGGAGGAGGTGATACGCAGTATTTT,TRBJ2-3,many,TRBV5-1,TRBD2